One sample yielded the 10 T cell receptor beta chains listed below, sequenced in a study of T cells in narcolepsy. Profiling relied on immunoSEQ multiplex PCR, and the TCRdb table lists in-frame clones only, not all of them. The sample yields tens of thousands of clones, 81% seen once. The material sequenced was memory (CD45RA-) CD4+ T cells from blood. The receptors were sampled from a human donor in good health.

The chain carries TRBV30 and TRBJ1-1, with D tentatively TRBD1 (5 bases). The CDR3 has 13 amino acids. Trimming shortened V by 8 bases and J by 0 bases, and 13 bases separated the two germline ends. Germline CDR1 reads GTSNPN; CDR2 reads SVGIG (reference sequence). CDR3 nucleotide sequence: TGTGCCATTGCGGGACTTATGAACACTGAAGCTTTCTTT. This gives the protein CAIAGLMNTEAFF.

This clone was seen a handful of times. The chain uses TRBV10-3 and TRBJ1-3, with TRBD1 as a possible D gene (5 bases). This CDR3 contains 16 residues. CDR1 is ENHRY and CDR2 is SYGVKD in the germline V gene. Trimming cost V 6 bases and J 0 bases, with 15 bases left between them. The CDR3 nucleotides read TGTGCCATCAGAGCAACCGGGACGCCCTCTGGAAACACCATATATTTT. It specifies CAIRATGTPSGNTIYF.

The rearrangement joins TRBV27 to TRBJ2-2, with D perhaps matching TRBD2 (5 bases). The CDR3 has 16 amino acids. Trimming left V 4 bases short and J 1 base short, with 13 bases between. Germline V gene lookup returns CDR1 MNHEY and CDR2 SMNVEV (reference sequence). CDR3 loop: CASSSVAAGNTGELFF. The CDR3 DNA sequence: TGTGCCAGCAGTTCGGTGGCGGCGGGGAACACCGGGGAGCTGTTTTTT.

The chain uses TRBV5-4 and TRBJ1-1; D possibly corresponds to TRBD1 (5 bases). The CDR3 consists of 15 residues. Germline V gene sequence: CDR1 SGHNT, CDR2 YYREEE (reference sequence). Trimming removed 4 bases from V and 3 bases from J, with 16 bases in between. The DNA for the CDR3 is TGTGCCAGCAGCCAATCGGGCCTAGGGGACACTGAAGCTTTCTTT. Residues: CASSQSGLGDTEAFF.

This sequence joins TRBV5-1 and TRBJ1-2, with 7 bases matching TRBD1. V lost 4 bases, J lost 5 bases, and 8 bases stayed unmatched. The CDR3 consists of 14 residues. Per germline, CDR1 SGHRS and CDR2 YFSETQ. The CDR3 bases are TGCGCCAGCAGCCCGGGGACAGACCTATATGGCTACACCTTC. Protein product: CASSPGTDLYGYTF.

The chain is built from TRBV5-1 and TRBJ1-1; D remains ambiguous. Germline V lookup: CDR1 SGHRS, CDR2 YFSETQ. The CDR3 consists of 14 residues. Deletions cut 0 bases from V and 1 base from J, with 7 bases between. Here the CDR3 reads CASSLAPKNTEAFF. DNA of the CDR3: TGCGCCAGCAGCTTGGCGCCGAAGAACACTGAAGCTTTCTTT.

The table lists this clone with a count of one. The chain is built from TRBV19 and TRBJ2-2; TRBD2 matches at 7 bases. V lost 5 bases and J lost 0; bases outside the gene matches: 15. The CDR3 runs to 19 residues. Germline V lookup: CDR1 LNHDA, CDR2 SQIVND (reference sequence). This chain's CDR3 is CASSSGRGGKFANTGELFF. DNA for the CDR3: TGTGCCAGTAGTTCGGGCCGGGGAGGGAAGTTCGCGAACACCGGGGAGCTGTTTTTT.

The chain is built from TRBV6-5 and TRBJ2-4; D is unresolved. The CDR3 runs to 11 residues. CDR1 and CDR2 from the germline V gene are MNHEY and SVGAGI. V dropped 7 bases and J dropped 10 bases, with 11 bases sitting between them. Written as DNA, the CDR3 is TGTGCCAGCACCCAGGAAGGGATTCAGTACTTC. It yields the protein CASTQEGIQYF.

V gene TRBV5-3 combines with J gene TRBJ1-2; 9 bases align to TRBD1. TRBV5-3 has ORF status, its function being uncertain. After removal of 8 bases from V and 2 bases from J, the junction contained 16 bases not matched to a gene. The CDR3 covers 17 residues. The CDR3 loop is CASRPLWDREKNYGYTF. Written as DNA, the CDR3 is TGTGCCAGCCGCCCCCTCTGGGACAGGGAGAAAAACTATGGCTACACCTTC.

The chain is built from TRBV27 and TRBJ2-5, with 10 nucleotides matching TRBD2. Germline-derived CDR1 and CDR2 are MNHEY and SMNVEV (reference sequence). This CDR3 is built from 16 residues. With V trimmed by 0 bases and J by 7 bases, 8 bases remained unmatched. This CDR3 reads CASSLSRLAGVGTQYF. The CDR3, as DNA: TGTGCCAGCAGTTTATCGCGTCTAGCGGGGGTGGGGACCCAGTACTTC.